Below, 20 T cell receptor beta chains from the same sample are listed, as sequenced in a study of yellow fever vaccine responses in identical twins. TCRdb re-called the RT-PCR reads with MiXCR, one entry per CDR3 protein. This table holds around 4,200 distinct CDR3 sequences, almost 75% found once. The material sequenced was T cells from blood (PBMCs), unsorted or a sorted subset (not recorded which), taken before or after yellow fever vaccination (not recorded which). These receptor sequences come from a woman younger than 35 who received the yellow fever vaccine.

The gene calls are TRBV3-1 and TRBJ2-1; 13 bases are shared with TRBD2. Germline V CDR1 and CDR2: LGHDT, YNNKEL (reference sequence). J lost 10 bases, V lost 0 bases, and 9 bases had no gene match. The CDR3 extends over 17 amino acids. The chain's CDR3 is CASSQDIGLAGAYEQFF. The DNA of the CDR3 is TGTGCCAGCAGCCAAGATATCGGACTAGCGGGAGCATACGAGCAGTTCTTC.

The J gene is TRBJ1-1, the V gene TRBV4-1; D not certain. The ends were cut back, 0 bases at V and 0 bases at J, with 11 bases in the middle. CDR3 length equals 16 residues. CDR1 is MGHRA, CDR2 YSYEKL, per germline. DNA for the CDR3: TGCGCCAGCAGCCAAGATAGGGCAGTAATGAACACTGAAGCTTTCTTT. Translated, it gives CASSQDRAVMNTEAFF.

This rearrangement joins TRBV4-1 to TRBJ1-1; possible D gene TRBD1, 5 bases. The CDR3 loop spans 14 amino acids. With 2 bases removed from V and 1 base from J, the gap between germline ends came to 8 bases. Germline V gene lookup returns CDR1 MGHRA and CDR2 YSYEKL. The CDR3 sequence is CASSQSGGNTEAFF. CDR3 bases: TGCGCCAGCAGCCAATCCGGGGGGAACACTGAAGCTTTCTTT.

This sequence joins TRBV27 and TRBJ2-1, with TRBD2 identical over 9 bases. Trimming took 7 bases from V and 3 from J; bases not matched to a gene: 4. Germline-derived CDR1 and CDR2 are MNHEY and SMNVEV (reference sequence). This CDR3 region has 14 residues. The CDR3 sequence is CASTLAGDYNEQFF. CDR3 coding DNA: TGTGCCAGCACCTTAGCGGGAGACTACAATGAGCAGTTCTTC.

The V and J genes are TRBV7-9 and TRBJ2-5; the D gene is possibly TRBD2 (5 bases). This CDR3 comprises 13 residues. Trimming removed 4 bases at V and 2 bases at J, with 8 bases between. The germline V gene has CDR1 SEHNR and CDR2 FQNEAQ (reference sequence). The CDR3 nucleotides read TGTGCCAGCAGCTCCCGGGAACAAGAGACCCAGTACTTC. Its protein is CASSSREQETQYF. The full variable domain, in which reference TRBV7-9 and TRBJ2-5 provide the parts outside the CDR3, is DTGVSQNPRHKITKRGQNVTFRCDPISEHNRLYWYRQTLGQGPEFLTYFQNEAQLEKSRLLSDRFSAERPKGSFSTLEIQRTEQGDSAMYLCASSSREQETQYFGPGTRLLVL.

The chain employs TRBV15 and TRBJ2-1, with D hard to call. The CDR3 sequence is 14 residues long. Germline assignment: CDR1 LNHNV and CDR2 YYDKDF (reference sequence). V was cut by 3 bases and J by 10 bases, with 16 bases left in between. The CDR3 DNA follows: TGTGCCACCAGCAGGCTGCGCGGATTAAGGGAGCAGTTCTTC. Encoded protein: CATSRLRGLREQFF.

V and J are TRBV7-9 and TRBJ2-7; no clear D gene. Trimming shortened V by 7 bases and J by 0 bases, and 7 bases separated the two germline ends. This CDR3 has 12 amino acids. The germline V gene has CDR1 SEHNR and CDR2 FQNEAQ (reference sequence). CDR3: CASTLGSYEQYF. The CDR3 DNA reads as TGTGCCAGCACTCTCGGCTCCTACGAGCAGTACTTC.

The V and J genes are TRBV13 and TRBJ2-1; D gene ambiguous. In germline, CDR1 is PRHDT, CDR2 FYEKMQ (reference sequence). The CDR3 runs to 13 residues. V was trimmed by 4 bases and J by 5 bases, leaving 9 bases between them. Here the CDR3 DNA reads TGTGCCAGCAGCTGGAACGGAAACAATGAGCAGTTCTTC. It yields the protein CASSWNGNNEQFF.

This chain uses TRBV6-4 with TRBJ2-7; 8 positions match TRBD1. This CDR3 is built from 14 residues. CDR1 and CDR2 (germline): MRHNA, SNTAGT. V trimming: 4 bases; J trimming: 5 bases; junction bases outside the gene matches: 7. The CDR3 sequence is CASSARLTGDEQYF. The CDR3 DNA follows: TGTGCCAGCAGTGCTCGACTGACAGGGGACGAGCAGTACTTC.

This clonotype occurred a few times. The gene calls are TRBV9 and TRBJ2-1, with TRBD2 matching over 9 bases. Germline V gene data show CDR1 as SGDLS and CDR2 as YYNGEE. V lost 4 bases, J lost 7 bases, and 15 bases stayed unmatched. The CDR3 is made up of 17 amino acids. CDR3 region: CASSPAGGGGALNEQFF. CDR3 sequence (DNA): TGTGCCAGCAGCCCCGCGGGGGGCGGGGGGGCACTTAATGAGCAGTTCTTC.

J is TRBJ2-7 and V is TRBV4-1; D is ambiguous. V lost 0 bases to trimming and J lost 2 bases, with 8 bases between them. Per germline, CDR1 MGHRA and CDR2 YSYEKL. This CDR3 comprises 14 residues. CDR3 sequence reads: CASSQEPTPYEQYF. In DNA form, the CDR3 reads TGCGCCAGCAGCCAAGAGCCCACCCCCTACGAGCAGTACTTC.

Comment on this clonotype: A read error may produce the germline difference seen at one junction end. The chain has TRBV7-7 and TRBJ2-5; possibly TRBD1 or TRBD2 for D (5 bases each). This CDR3 region has 13 residues. The germline CDR1 and CDR2 sequences are SSHAT and FNYEAQ (reference sequence). Here the CDR3 reads CASSLLGEETQYF. The CDR3 DNA follows: TGTGCTAGCAGCCTACTGGGGGAAGAGACCCAGTACTTC. The complete variable domain, with remaining parts taken from reference TRBV7-7 and TRBJ2-5, reads GAGVSQSPRYKVTKRGQDVTLRCDPISSHATLYWYQQALGQGPEFLTYFNYEAQPDKSGLPSDRFSAERPEGSISTLTIQRTEQRDSAMYRCASSLLGEETQYFGPGTRLLVL.

A few counts support this clonotype. The germline gene is not matched at one end of the junction; a read error may be the cause. This CDR3 is CASSRDPNTEAFF. CDR3 nucleotide sequence: TGTGCTAGCAGCCGGGACCCAAACACTGAAGCTTTCTTT. V and J are TRBV7-7 and TRBJ1-1; the D gene is possibly TRBD1 (5 bases). CDR1 is SSHAT, CDR2 FNYEAQ, per germline (reference sequence). CDR3 length equals 13 residues.

This clonotype appeared a few times. The rearrangement uses TRBV15 and TRBJ2-2, with TRBD1 matching 7 bases. Trimming cost V 5 bases and J 7 bases; bases outside gene matches: 16. This CDR3 is 17 amino acids long. Germline V gives CDR1 LNHNV, CDR2 YYDKDF (reference sequence). The CDR3 bases are TGTGCCACCAGCGGAACAGGGGTCTTGGGTAGGAGCGGGGAGCTGTTTTTT. Its translation: CATSGTGVLGRSGELFF.

The chain recombines TRBV29-1 with TRBJ2-1; D might be TRBD1 or TRBD2, each matching 5 bases. Trimming took off 8 bases at V and 9 bases at J, with 20 bases between the two ends. CDR3 length: 13 amino acids. Germline loops: CDR1 SQVTM, CDR2 ANQGSEA. The CDR3 reads CSLSLGVNSEQFF. The CDR3, as DNA: TGCAGCCTATCCTTGGGGGTAAACAGTGAGCAGTTCTTC.

This clonotype was found once. The genes are TRBV29-1 and TRBJ1-1; the D is unclear. CDR1 and CDR2 (germline): SQVTM, ANQGSEA. CDR3 size: 11 residues. V dropped 4 bases and J dropped 0 bases, with 3 bases sitting between them. The CDR3 nucleotides read TGCAGCGTTGGAGTGAACACTGAAGCTTTCTTT. This encodes CSVGVNTEAFF.

The chain has TRBV6-5 and TRBJ2-3, with 8 bases aligning to TRBD1. Unmatched junction bases numbered 8, after V lost 3 bases and J lost 9 bases. This CDR3 region has 14 residues. Per the germline V gene, CDR1 is MNHEY and CDR2 is SVGAGI. The CDR3 DNA reads TGTGCCAGCAGTTATACCCGACAGGGGATGACGCAGTATTTT. This translates into CASSYTRQGMTQYF.

The chain is built from TRBV10-1 and TRBJ2-5, with a tentative D call TRBD1 (6 bases). This CDR3 has 17 amino acids. Germline CDR1 is WNHNN and CDR2 is SYGVQD (reference sequence). Trimming took off 4 bases at V and 1 base at J, with 19 bases between the two ends. The CDR3 here is CASSGGPGQSGQETQYF. The CDR3 DNA reads TGCGCCAGCAGTGGGGGACCCGGACAGAGCGGCCAAGAGACCCAGTACTTC.

The chain has TRBV11-1 and TRBJ1-4; D gene ambiguous. CDR1 and CDR2 from the germline V gene are SGHAT and FQDESV (reference sequence). CDR3 length: 13 amino acids. V was cut by 4 bases and J by 4 bases, with 7 bases left in between. The CDR3 DNA is TGTGCCAGCAGCTCCGGGCTTAATGAAAAACTGTTTTTT. Its protein product is CASSSGLNEKLFF. Complete variable domain (other parts from reference TRBV11-1 and TRBJ1-4): EAEVAQSPRYKITEKSQAVAFWCDPISGHATLYWYRQILGQGPELLVQFQDESVVDDSQLPKDRFSAERLKGVDSTLKIQPAELGDSAMYLCASSSGLNEKLFFGSGTQLSVL.

The genes are TRBV7-3 and TRBJ2-7; no firm D call. V was trimmed by 1 base and J by 0 bases, leaving 7 bases between them. The CDR3 consists of 14 residues. Germline V gene data show CDR1 as SGHTA and CDR2 as FQGTGA. This CDR3 is CASSLISSSYEQYF. CDR3 in DNA: TGTGCCAGCAGCTTAATTTCGAGCTCCTACGAGCAGTACTTC.